This is a list of T cell receptor beta chains from one sample in a study of cytomegalovirus exposure and HLA in healthy donors. Produced via immunoSEQ multiplex PCR; TCRdb's table is partial and in-frame only. The table has 150,000 or so clones, 71% seen once; the top ten hold about 1.6%. The sample was PBMCs. Receptors originate from a girl between 5 and 17 years old in good health and CMV-seronegative. The CDR3 runs from the conserved cysteine through the conserved F or W. D genes are given only for firm matches. A clone size is listed for some rows: how often the clone was seen (once, few, many), or a class if it is expanded.

TRBV6-1	TRBJ1-5	.	.	CASSEAANAQPQHF	TGTGCCAGCAGTGAAGCAGCTAATGCTCAGCCCCAGCATTTT
TRBV6-5	TRBJ2-7	TRBD1	.	CASSYAAQGANEQYF	TGTGCCAGCAGTTACGCGGCGCAGGGGGCTAACGAGCAGTACTTC
TRBV19	TRBJ2-3	TRBD2	.	CASSIVERGATDTQYF	TGTGCCAGTAGTATAGTAGAGCGGGGGGCGACAGATACGCAGTATTTT
TRBV10-3	TRBJ1-2	.	.	CAIAHLYGYTF	TGTGCCATCGCGCATCTCTATGGCTACACCTTC
TRBV5-1	TRBJ2-7	.	.	CASSLVSGLDEQYF	TGCGCCAGCAGCTTGGTCAGCGGGTTGGACGAGCAGTACTTC
TRBV7-9	TRBJ2-1	.	.	CASSLALYNEQFF	TGTGCCAGCAGCTTAGCTCTTTACAATGAGCAGTTCTTC
TRBV29-1	TRBJ2-7	.	.	CSVQSTQGYEQYF	TGCAGCGTCCAAAGTACACAGGGTTACGAGCAGTACTTC
TRBV19	TRBJ1-1	.	.	CASSPGLNTEAFF	TGTGCCAGTAGTCCAGGGTTGAACACTGAAGCTTTCTTT
TRBV6-5	TRBJ2-1	.	few	CASSSGQGQFF	TGTGCCAGCAGCTCAGGGCAAGGGCAGTTCTTC
TRBV10-2	TRBJ2-3	TRBD1	.	CASRSTGGSADTQYF	TGCGCCAGCAGATCCACAGGGGGCAGCGCAGATACGCAGTATTTT
TRBV27	TRBJ1-2	.	few	CASKGPLTYGYTF	TGTGCCAGCAAGGGGCCGTTGACCTATGGCTACACCTTC
TRBV9	TRBJ2-5	.	.	CASSALTGFQETQYF	TGTGCCAGCAGCGCCCTCACAGGATTCCAAGAGACCCAGTACTTC
TRBV9	TRBJ1-2	TRBD1	once	CASSIGQGAKGYTF	TGTGCCAGCAGCATCGGACAGGGGGCTAAGGGCTACACCTTC
TRBV6-6	TRBJ1-2	TRBD1	.	CASSLGTGGAAGYTF	TGTGCCAGCAGTTTAGGGACAGGGGGCGCAGCTGGCTACACCTTC
TRBV29-1	TRBJ2-7	.	few	CSVQLTVYEQYF	TGCAGCGTCCAACTGACAGTCTACGAGCAGTACTTC
TRBV7-9	TRBJ1-4	.	.	CASSPPDRLNEKLFF	TGTGCCAGCAGCCCCCCGGACAGACTTAATGAAAAACTGTTTTTT
TRBV19	TRBJ2-3	TRBD2	.	CASSIPREAGGYTDTQYF	TGTGCCAGTAGTATCCCTCGAGAAGCGGGGGGTTACACAGATACGCAGTATTTT
TRBV23-1	TRBJ1-2	.	.	CASSQCVRPRRVDPYGYTF	TGCGCCAGCAGTCAATGCGTACGCCCCCGGAGGGTGGATCCCTATGGCTACACCTTC
TRBV6-5	TRBJ2-5	.	.	CALGGPQDQETQYF	TGTGCCCTGGGGGGGCCCCAGGACCAAGAGACCCAGTACTTC
TRBV6-1	TRBJ1-3	.	few	CASSEASSGNTIYF	TGTGCCAGCAGTGAAGCTAGCTCTGGAAACACCATATATTTT
TRBV6-1	TRBJ1-6	.	.	CASSEAARVYNSPLHF	TGTGCCAGCAGTGAAGCGGCCAGGGTCTATAATTCACCCCTCCACTTT
TRBV29-1	TRBJ2-7	.	.	CSVEDRGAGNEQYF	TGCAGCGTTGAAGATCGGGGGGCAGGGAACGAGCAGTACTTC
TRBV28	TRBJ2-2	.	few	CASRDPSGLPRTGELFF	TGTGCCAGCAGGGATCCTTCCGGACTACCTCGCACCGGGGAGCTGTTTTTT
TRBV10-2	TRBJ2-7	.	few	CASSDTFWAPYEQYF	TGCGCCAGCAGTGATACTTTTTGGGCCCCCTACGAGCAGTACTTC
TRBV21-1	TRBJ2-1	.	few	CASSNRGLGDNEQFF	TGTGCCAGCAGCAATAGGGGACTAGGGGACAATGAGCAGTTCTTC
TRBV6-5	TRBJ1-1	.	.	CASRTGDSEAFF	TGTGCCAGCAGGACGGGAGATTCTGAAGCTTTCTTT
TRBV19	TRBJ1-4	.	.	CASQALTNEKLFF	TGTGCCAGCCAGGCGTTGACTAATGAAAAACTGTTTTTT
TRBV29-1	TRBJ2-1	TRBD2	few	CSESGGRDNEQFF	TGCAGCGAAAGCGGGGGGAGGGACAATGAGCAGTTCTTC
TRBV7-8	TRBJ2-5	TRBD1	few	CASSLGGQGWETQYF	TGTGCCAGCAGCTTAGGGGGACAGGGATGGGAGACCCAGTACTTC
TRBV6-6	TRBJ2-7	.	.	CASSRQVSSYEQYF	TGTGCCAGCAGTCGACAGGTTAGCTCCTACGAGCAGTACTTC
TRBV30	TRBJ2-7	.	.	CAWSPGYEQYF	TGTGCCTGGAGTCCAGGATACGAGCAGTACTTC
TRBV5-6	TRBJ2-7	.	.	CASSLRPESYEQYF	TGTGCCAGCAGCTTACGCCCGGAGTCCTACGAGCAGTACTTC
TRBV7-2	TRBJ2-1	.	.	CASSFVVGLQDRFSEQFF	TGTGCCAGCAGCTTTGTGGTAGGACTACAGGACAGGTTCAGTGAGCAGTTCTTC
TRBV6-6	TRBJ2-5	.	.	CASSYEDNF	TGTGCCAGCAGTTACGAGGACAACTTC
TRBV11-2	TRBJ1-1	.	.	CASSLLPRGAGEAFF	TGTGCCAGCAGCTTATTACCCCGGGGGGCTGGGGAAGCTTTCTTT
TRBV5-6	TRBJ1-2	TRBD1	.	CASSLFTQNPGGNNYGYTF	TGTGCCAGCAGCTTGTTCACCCAAAATCCAGGGGGCAATAACTATGGCTACACCTTC
TRBV10-3	TRBJ1-2	TRBD1	once	CAIRTTGGLGGYTF	TGTGCCATCAGGACGACAGGGGGGTTGGGTGGCTACACCTTC
TRBV29-1	TRBJ1-2	TRBD1	.	CSAAGGNNYGYTF	TGCAGCGCGGCAGGGGGGAATAACTATGGCTACACCTTC
TRBV7-8	TRBJ1-5	.	.	CASSLGRINQPQHF	TGTGCCAGCAGCTTAGGCAGAATCAATCAGCCCCAGCATTTT
TRBV6-5	TRBJ2-7	TRBD1	.	CASSPDRGTYEQYF	TGTGCCAGCAGCCCGGACAGGGGGACCTACGAGCAGTACTTC
TRBV6-7	TRBJ1-3	.	.	CASSPIYGRVGNTIYF	TGTGCCAGCAGCCCTATATATGGGCGAGTTGGAAACACCATATATTTT
TRBV27	TRBJ2-2	TRBD1	.	CASSLGWGQVSNTGELFF	TGTGCCAGCAGTTTGGGGTGGGGACAGGTATCGAACACCGGGGAGCTGTTTTTT